The 4 T cell receptor beta chains below all came from one sample that was sequenced in a study of control samples from healthy donors and cancer patients. Sequenced by immunoSEQ multiplex PCR; TCRdb stores in-frame clones only, minus some. The table includes roughly 130,000 clones, approximately 90% detected once. The sample taken for sequencing was blood. The receptors stem from a man between 18 and 29 years old in good health.

The CDR3 spells CASSKNRDAEAFF. The CDR3 bases are TGTGCCAGCAGTAAAAACAGGGATGCTGAAGCTTTCTTT. The V call is TRBV6-6, the J call TRBJ1-1, with D tentatively TRBD1 (6 bases). V was shortened by 5 bases and J by 6 bases, with 13 bases between the two germline ends. Germline V gene data show CDR1 as MNHNY and CDR2 as SVGAGI (reference sequence). The CDR3 length is 13 residues.

The chain links TRBV29-1 to TRBJ1-5, with a weak D call TRBD1 (6 bases). This CDR3 has 13 amino acids. V shed 5 bases and J shed 6 bases, with 14 bases lying between them. Per the germline V gene, CDR1 is SQVTM and CDR2 is ANQGSEA. CDR3 sequence (DNA): TGCAGCGTTAGTCAGGGGATCGGTCAGCCCCAGCATTTT. Protein: CSVSQGIGQPQHF.

This clone was picked up a small number of times. The genes are TRBV6-1 and TRBJ1-4; D remains unclear. Germline V CDR1 and CDR2: MNHNS, SASEGT. The CDR3 has 14 residues. The V end lost 3 bases, the J end lost 4 bases, and 9 bases lay between the germline ends. CDR3 DNA sequence: TGTGCCAGCAGTGAGGGGAGAGGTAATGAAAAACTGTTTTTT. The encoded protein is CASSEGRGNEKLFF.

The chain carries TRBV2 and TRBJ1-6; D ambiguous. From germline, CDR1 is SNHLY and CDR2 FYNNEI. Trimming left V 7 bases short and J 6 bases short, with 13 bases between. There are 14 residues in the CDR3. This CDR3 reads CASMQIRGNSPLHF. CDR3 sequence (DNA): TGTGCCAGCATGCAGATACGCGGTAATTCACCCCTCCACTTT.